This TCR beta chain was sequenced during a study of patients and donors after allogeneic stem cell transplantation (dated by TCRdb to 2019 to 2021). The method was RT-PCR. The sequencing machine was a NextSeq 550. Using fastp trimming at Q25 and MiXCR clonotype assembly, TCRdb reanalyzed the public sequencing data and kept in-frame beta chains. Each CDR3 protein gets just one entry, which takes the most common genes and DNA from the rows behind it. This sample comprises a few hundred thousand distinct CDR3 sequences, around two fifths of them detected only once. The ten largest clones capture 9.5% to 13% of the sample. This clonotype was recorded a few times. This receptor's antigen is unknown. Qualities for individual bases were not recorded, and no much larger clone is one base off. V loses 7 bases of germline sequence and J loses 1 base, and the interval between the two ends is 11 bases. The CDR3 runs 13 amino acids, cysteine and phenylalanine included. Here the CDR3 DNA is all that survives: 39 bases in frame from base 1. The germline V gene specifies SGHRS as CDR1 and YFSETQ as CDR2.

The clonotype originates from a human donor who was either an allogeneic HSCT recipient or a stem cell or donor lymphocyte infusion donor (not recorded which). It is not recorded whose cells these are; they may come from a transplant donor. Recombination connected TRBV5-1 to TRBJ1-2; the D segment cannot be called with confidence. The sample was blood, either unsorted or a sorted T cell fraction (not recorded which). The nucleotide sequence is given as TGCGCCAGCGGTCTCCGCAGTAACTATGGCTACACCTTC. Translated, it gives CASGLRSNYGYTF.